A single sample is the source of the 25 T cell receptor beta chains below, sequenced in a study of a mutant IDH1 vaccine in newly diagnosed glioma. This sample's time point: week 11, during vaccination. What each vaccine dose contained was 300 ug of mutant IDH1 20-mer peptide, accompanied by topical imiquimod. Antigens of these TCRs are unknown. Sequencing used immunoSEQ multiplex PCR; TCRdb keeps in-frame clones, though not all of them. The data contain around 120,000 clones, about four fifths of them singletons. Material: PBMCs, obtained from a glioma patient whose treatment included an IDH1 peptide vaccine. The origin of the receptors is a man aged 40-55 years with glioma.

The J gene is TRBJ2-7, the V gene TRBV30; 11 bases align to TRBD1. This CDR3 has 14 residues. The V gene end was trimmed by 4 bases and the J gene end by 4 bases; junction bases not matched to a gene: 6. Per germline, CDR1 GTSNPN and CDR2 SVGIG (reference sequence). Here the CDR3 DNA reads TGTGCCTGGAAGGGGGACAGGGGGAGTTACGAGCAGTACTTC. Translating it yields CAWKGDRGSYEQYF.

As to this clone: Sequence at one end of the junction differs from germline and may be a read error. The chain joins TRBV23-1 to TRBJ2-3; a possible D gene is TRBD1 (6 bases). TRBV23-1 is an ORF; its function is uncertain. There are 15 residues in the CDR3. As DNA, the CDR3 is TGCGCCAGGAGTCCCCAGACAGGTAGTACAGATACGCAGTATTTT. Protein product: CARSPQTGSTDTQYF.

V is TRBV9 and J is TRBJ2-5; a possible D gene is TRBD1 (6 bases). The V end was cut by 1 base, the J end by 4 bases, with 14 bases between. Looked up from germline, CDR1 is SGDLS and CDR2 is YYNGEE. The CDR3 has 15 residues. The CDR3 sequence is CASSVHSRGLETQYF. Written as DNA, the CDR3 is TGTGCCAGCAGCGTACACTCCAGGGGATTAGAGACCCAGTACTTC.

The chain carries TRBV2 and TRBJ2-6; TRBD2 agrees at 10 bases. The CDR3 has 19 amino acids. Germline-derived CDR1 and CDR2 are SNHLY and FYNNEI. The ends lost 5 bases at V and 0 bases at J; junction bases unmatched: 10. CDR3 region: CASSKRTSGQSSGANVLTF. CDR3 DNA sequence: TGTGCCAGCAGTAAGAGGACTAGCGGCCAGAGCTCTGGGGCCAACGTCCTGACTTTC. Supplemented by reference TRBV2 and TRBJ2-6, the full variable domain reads EPEVTQTPSHQVTQMGQEVILRCVPISNHLYFYWYRQILGQKVEFLVSFYNNEISEKSEIFDDQFSVERPDGSNFTLKIRSTKLEDSAMYFCASSKRTSGQSSGANVLTFGAGSRLTVL.

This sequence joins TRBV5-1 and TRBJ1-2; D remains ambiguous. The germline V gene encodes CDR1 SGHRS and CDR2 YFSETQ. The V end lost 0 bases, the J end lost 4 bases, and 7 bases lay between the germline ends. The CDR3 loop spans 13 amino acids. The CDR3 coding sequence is TGCGCCAGCAGCTTGGAGGGTCGCTATGGCTACACCTTC. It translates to CASSLEGRYGYTF.

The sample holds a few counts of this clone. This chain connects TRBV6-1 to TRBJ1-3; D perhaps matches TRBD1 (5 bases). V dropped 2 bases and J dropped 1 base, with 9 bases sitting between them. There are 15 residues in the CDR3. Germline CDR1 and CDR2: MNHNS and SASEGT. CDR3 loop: CASSEPGISGNTIYF. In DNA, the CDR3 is TGTGCCAGCAGTGAACCAGGGATTTCTGGAAACACCATATATTTT.

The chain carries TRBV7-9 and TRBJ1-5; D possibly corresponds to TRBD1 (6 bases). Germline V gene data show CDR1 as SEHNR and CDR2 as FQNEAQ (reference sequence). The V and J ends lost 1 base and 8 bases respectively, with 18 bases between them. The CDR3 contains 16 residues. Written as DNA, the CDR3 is TGTGCCAGCAGCTTAGTGGGGACATCATCAAGGGAGCCCCAGCATTTT. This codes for CASSLVGTSSREPQHF.

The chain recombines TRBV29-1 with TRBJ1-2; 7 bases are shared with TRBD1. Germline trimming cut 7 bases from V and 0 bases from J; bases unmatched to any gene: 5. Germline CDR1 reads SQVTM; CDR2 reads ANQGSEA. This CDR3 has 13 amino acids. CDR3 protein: CSAQGGANYGYTF. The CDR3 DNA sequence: TGCAGCGCTCAGGGGGGAGCTAACTATGGCTACACCTTC.

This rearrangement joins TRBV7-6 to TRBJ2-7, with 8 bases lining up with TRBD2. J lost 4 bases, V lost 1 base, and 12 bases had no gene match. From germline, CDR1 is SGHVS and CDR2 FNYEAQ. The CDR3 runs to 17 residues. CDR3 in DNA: TGTGCCAGCAGCTTAGGAGCGGGAGAGGGCTCTCCTTACGAGCAGTACTTC. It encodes CASSLGAGEGSPYEQYF.

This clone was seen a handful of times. CDR3 sequence: CASRRQAMHTEAFF. The CDR3 DNA reads TGTGCCAGCAGGAGACAGGCGATGCACACTGAAGCTTTCTTT. This sequence joins TRBV28 and TRBJ1-1; weak D call: TRBD1 (6 bases). Trimming took 6 bases from V and 3 from J, leaving 14 bases between them. This CDR3 spans 14 amino acids. The germline CDR1 and CDR2 sequences are MDHEN and SYDVKM. The variable domain in full, with the rest retrieved from reference TRBV28 and TRBJ1-1, is DVKVTQSSRYLVKRTGEKVFLECVQDMDHENMFWYRQDPGLGLRLIYFSYDVKMKEKGDIPEGYSVSREKKERFSLILESASTNQTSMYLCASRRQAMHTEAFFGQGTRLTVV.

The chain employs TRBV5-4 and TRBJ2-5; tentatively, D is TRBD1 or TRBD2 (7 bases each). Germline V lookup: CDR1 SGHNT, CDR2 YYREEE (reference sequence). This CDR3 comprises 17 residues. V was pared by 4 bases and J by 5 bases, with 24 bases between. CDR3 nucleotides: TGTGCCAGCAGCACCCCCCGGGACAGCGGACTAGGGGAGACCCAGTACTTC. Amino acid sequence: CASSTPRDSGLGETQYF.

The CDR3 here is CASSLGTSSGNTIYF. The CDR3 DNA is TGTGCCAGCAGCTTAGGGACTAGCTCTGGAAACACCATATATTTT. This chain links TRBV7-9 with TRBJ1-3; D gene unclear. The CDR3 is made up of 15 amino acids. Germline CDR1 reads SEHNR; CDR2 reads FQNEAQ (reference sequence). V lost 1 base and J lost 0, with 7 bases in between.

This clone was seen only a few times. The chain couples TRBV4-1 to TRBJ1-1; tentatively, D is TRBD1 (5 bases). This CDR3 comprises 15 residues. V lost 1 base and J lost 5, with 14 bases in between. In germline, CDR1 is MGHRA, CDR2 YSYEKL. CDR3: CASSQVPRVPTEAFF. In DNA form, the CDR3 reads TGCGCCAGCAGCCAAGTTCCCAGGGTTCCGACTGAAGCTTTCTTT.

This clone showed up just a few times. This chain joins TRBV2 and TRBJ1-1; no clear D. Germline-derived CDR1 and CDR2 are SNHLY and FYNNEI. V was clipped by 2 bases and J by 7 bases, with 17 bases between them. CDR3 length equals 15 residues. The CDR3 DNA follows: TGTGCCAGCAGTGAACGGGGAGGGTTTCACTTTGAAGCTTTCTTT. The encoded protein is CASSERGGFHFEAFF. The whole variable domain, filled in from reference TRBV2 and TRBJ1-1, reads EPEVTQTPSHQVTQMGQEVILRCVPISNHLYFYWYRQILGQKVEFLVSFYNNEISEKSEIFDDQFSVERPDGSNFTLKIRSTKLEDSAMYFCASSERGGFHFEAFFGQGTRLTVV.

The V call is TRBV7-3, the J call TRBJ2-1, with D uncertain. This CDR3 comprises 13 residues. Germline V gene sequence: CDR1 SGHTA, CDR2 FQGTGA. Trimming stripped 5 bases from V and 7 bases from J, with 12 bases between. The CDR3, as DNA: TGTGCCAGCAGCCCCGGACGAAAAAATGAGCAGTTCTTC. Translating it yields CASSPGRKNEQFF.

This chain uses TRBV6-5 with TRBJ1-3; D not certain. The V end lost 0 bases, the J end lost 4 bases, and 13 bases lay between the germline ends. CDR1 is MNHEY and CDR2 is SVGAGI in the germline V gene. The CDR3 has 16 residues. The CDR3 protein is CASSYSIRTRGNTIYF. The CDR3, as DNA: TGTGCCAGCAGTTACTCGATCCGTACCAGGGGAAACACCATATATTTT.

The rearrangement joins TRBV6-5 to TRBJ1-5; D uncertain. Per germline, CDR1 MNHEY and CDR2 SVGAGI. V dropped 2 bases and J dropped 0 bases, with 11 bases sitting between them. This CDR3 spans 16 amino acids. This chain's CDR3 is CASSYRSVDSNQPQHF. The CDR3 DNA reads TGTGCCAGCAGTTACCGGAGTGTGGATAGCAATCAGCCCCAGCATTTT.

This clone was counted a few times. Here the CDR3 reads CASSRTGRDEQYF. CDR3 bases: TGTGCCAGCAGTAGGACAGGGCGGGACGAGCAGTACTTC. The chain combines TRBV6-1 with TRBJ2-7; 8 nucleotides match TRBD1. Looked up from germline, CDR1 is MNHNS and CDR2 is SASEGT. The J segment lost 5 bases and the V segment lost 5 bases, leaving 5 bases of the junction unmatched. The CDR3 is 13 residues long.

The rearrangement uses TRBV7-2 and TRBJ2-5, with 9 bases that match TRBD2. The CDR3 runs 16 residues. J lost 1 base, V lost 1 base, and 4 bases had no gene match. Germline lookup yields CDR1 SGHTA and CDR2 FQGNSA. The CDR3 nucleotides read TGTGCCAGCAGCTTAGTCGGTAGCGGGGGCCAAGAGACCCAGTACTTC. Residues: CASSLVGSGGQETQYF.

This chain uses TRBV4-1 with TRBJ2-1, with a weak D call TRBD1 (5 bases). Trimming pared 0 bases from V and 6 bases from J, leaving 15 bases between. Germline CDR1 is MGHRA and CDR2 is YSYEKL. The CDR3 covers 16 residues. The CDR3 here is CASSQEQWGSSNEQFF. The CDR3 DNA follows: TGCGCCAGCAGCCAAGAGCAGTGGGGCTCGTCCAATGAGCAGTTCTTC.

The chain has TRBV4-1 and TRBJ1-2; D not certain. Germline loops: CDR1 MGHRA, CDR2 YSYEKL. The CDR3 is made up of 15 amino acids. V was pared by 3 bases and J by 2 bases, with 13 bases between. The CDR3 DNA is TGCGCCAGCAGCCATCTAAAAGGTGGGAACTATGGCTACACCTTC. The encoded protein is CASSHLKGGNYGYTF.

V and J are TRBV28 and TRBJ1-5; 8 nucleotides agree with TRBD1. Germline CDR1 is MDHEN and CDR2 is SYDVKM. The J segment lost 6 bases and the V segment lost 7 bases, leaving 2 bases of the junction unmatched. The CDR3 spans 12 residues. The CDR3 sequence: CASTTGGQPQHF. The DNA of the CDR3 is TGTGCCAGCACTACAGGGGGTCAGCCCCAGCATTTT. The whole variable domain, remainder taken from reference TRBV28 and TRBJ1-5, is DVKVTQSSRYLVKRTGEKVFLECVQDMDHENMFWYRQDPGLGLRLIYFSYDVKMKEKGDIPEGYSVSREKKERFSLILESASTNQTSMYLCASTTGGQPQHFGDGTRLSIL.

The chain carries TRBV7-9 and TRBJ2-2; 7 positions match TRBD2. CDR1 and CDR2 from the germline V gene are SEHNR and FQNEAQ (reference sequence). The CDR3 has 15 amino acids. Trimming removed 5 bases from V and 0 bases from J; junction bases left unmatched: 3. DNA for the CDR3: TGTGCCAGCAGCGTCAGCGGGGCGAACACCGGGGAGCTGTTTTTT. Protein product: CASSVSGANTGELFF.

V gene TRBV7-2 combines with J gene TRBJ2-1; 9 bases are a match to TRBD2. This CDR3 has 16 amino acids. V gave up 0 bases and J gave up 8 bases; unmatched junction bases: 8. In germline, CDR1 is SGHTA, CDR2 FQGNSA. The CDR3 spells CASSLALRGGDDEQFF. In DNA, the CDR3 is TGTGCCAGCAGCTTAGCGCTGCGGGGGGGTGACGATGAGCAGTTCTTC.

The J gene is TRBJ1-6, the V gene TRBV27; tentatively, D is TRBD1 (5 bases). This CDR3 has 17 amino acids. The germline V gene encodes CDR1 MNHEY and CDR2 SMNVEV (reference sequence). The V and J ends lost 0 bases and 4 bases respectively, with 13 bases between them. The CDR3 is CASSLSQADRYNSPLHF. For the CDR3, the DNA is TGTGCCAGCAGTTTATCACAGGCCGATCGGTATAATTCACCCCTCCACTTT.